This record covers a single T cell receptor (beta chain). The sample belongs to a study of blood T cell repertoires in COVID-19. Overall study context: Acute and convalescent COVID-19 specimens originated in the United States, Italy and Spain. From T cells, B-cell-depleted T cells, or PBMCs came the material, which was cDNA or gDNA.

Produced via immunoSEQ multiplex PCR; TCRdb's table is partial and in-frame only. This repertoire shows 90,000 to 100,000 clones, approximately 87% found once; its top ten account for approximately 15%. Germline V gene sequence: CDR1 DFQATT, CDR2 SNEGSKA (reference sequence). V was clipped by 0 bases and J by 12 bases, with 9 bases between them. This CDR3 comprises 11 residues. The chain joins TRBV20-1 to TRBJ2-1, with D hard to call. Input material: peripheral blood. This sequence originates from a human donor in a cohort sampled during active COVID-19. In DNA form, the CDR3 reads TGCAGTGCTAGAGATCTACCGCGGCAGTTCTTC. This codes for CSARDLPRQFF.